The 30 T cell receptor beta chains listed next were all sequenced from one sample in a study of T cells in Graves' hyperthyroidism and ophthalmopathy. RNA transcripts were the template for amplifying TCR beta CDR3 regions. The primer set for the first-round RT-PCR of the TCR CDR3 was HTBI. Via MiXCR, TCRdb re-called the multiplex PCR reads, giving one row per CDR3 protein. The data hold some 370,000 distinct CDR3 sequences, with around 15% observed a single time. Sequencing was carried out using blood. These receptors were taken from a man aged 50 or older with Graves' ophthalmopathy.

This clonotype was observed a handful of times. The V and J genes are TRBV9 and TRBJ2-3; the match to TRBD2 covers 9 bases. Germline assignment: CDR1 SGDLS and CDR2 YYNGEE. CDR3 size: 15 residues. The J segment lost 6 bases and the V segment lost 0 bases, leaving 5 bases of the junction unmatched. CDR3 sequence reads: CASSVVSGSGDTQYF. CDR3 in DNA: TGTGCCAGCAGCGTAGTTAGCGGGAGTGGGGATACGCAGTATTTT.

This rearrangement joins TRBV7-9 to TRBJ2-3; 12 bases are a match to TRBD1. Germline V gives CDR1 SEHNR, CDR2 FQNEAQ (reference sequence). The CDR3 is made up of 19 amino acids. The trim removed 5 bases at V and 4 bases at J, leaving 16 bases unmatched. The DNA of the CDR3 is TGTGCCAGCAGCCCCGGGACAGGGGGCCATAGCGGGAGTTCAGATACGCAGTATTTT. It specifies CASSPGTGGHSGSSDTQYF.

This clonotype was seen a handful of times. The chain links TRBV27 to TRBJ1-5; 9 bases map to TRBD1. Trimming removed 2 bases from V and 7 bases from J; junction bases left unmatched: 6. Germline V gene lookup returns CDR1 MNHEY and CDR2 SMNVEV (reference sequence). This CDR3 region has 15 residues. The CDR3 reads CASSLIGQGQQPQHF. CDR3 nucleotide sequence: TGTGCCAGCAGTTTAATAGGACAGGGGCAACAGCCCCAGCATTTT.

This clonotype showed up many times. J is TRBJ2-2 and V is TRBV12-3 or TRBV12-4; the D gene is possibly TRBD2 (6 bases). Trimming cost V 5 bases and J 9 bases, with 16 bases left between them. The length of the CDR3 is 14 residues. The CDR3 spells CASSSGLLPRELFF. Written as DNA, the CDR3 is TGTGCCAGCAGTAGCGGACTATTACCCCGGGAGCTGTTTTTT.

Of note for this clonotype: The junction does not match germline at one end; this may be a read error. V usage is TRBV18 and J usage is TRBJ2-2; the match to TRBD1 covers 8 bases. The CDR3 consists of 17 residues. Germline V gene sequence: CDR1 KGHSH, CDR2 LQKENI. CDR3 in amino acids: CASSPPEFARTTGELVF. The CDR3 nucleotides are TGTGCCAGCTCACCACCGGAATTCGCTAGAACGACAGGGGAGCTGGTTTTT.

This clonotype showed up just a few times. The chain is built from TRBV29-1 and TRBJ2-2; D gene uncertain. CDR1 SQVTM and CDR2 ANQGSEA come from the germline V gene. Trimming removed 1 base at V and 5 bases at J, with 8 bases between. This CDR3 comprises 13 residues. CDR3 residues: CSVEALGTGELFF. The CDR3 nucleotides read TGCAGCGTTGAAGCCCTAGGGACCGGGGAGCTGTTTTTT.

This clonotype was counted between two and nine times. This sequence joins TRBV5-1 and TRBJ1-4, with 7 bases lining up with TRBD1. V lost 3 bases, J lost 8 bases, and 7 bases stayed unmatched. The CDR3 is 14 residues long. Germline-derived CDR1 and CDR2 are SGHRS and YFSETQ. The CDR3 region has the DNA TGCGCCAGCAGCTCGACAGGGATTAGCGAAAAACTGTTTTTT. Translation gives CASSSTGISEKLFF.

This clonotype came up many times. This sequence joins TRBV11-2 and TRBJ2-5; TRBD1 might be the D (5 bases). The CDR3 extends over 14 amino acids. Trimming pared 5 bases from V and 4 bases from J, leaving 14 bases between. The germline CDR1 and CDR2 sequences are SGHAT and FQNNGV. The CDR3 here is CASSQGDMRETQYF. In DNA, the CDR3 is TGTGCCAGCAGCCAAGGGGATATGAGAGAGACCCAGTACTTC. Combining the CDR3 with reference TRBV11-2 and TRBJ2-5 gives the whole variable domain EAGVAQSPRYKIIEKRQSVAFWCNPISGHATLYWYQQILGQGPKLLIQFQNNGVVDDSQLPKDRFSAERLKGVDSTLKIQPAKLEDSAVYLCASSQGDMRETQYFGPGTRLLVL.

There are a few counts of this clonotype. This chain links TRBV29-1 with TRBJ2-1, with a weak D call TRBD1 (5 bases). Looked up from germline, CDR1 is SQVTM and CDR2 is ANQGSEA. This CDR3 comprises 13 residues. V was clipped by 2 bases and J by 2 bases, with 7 bases between them. CDR3 nucleotides: TGCAGCGTTGAACAGGGCGCCTACAATGAGCAGTTCTTC. Residues: CSVEQGAYNEQFF.

The sample holds a few counts of this clonotype. The chain carries TRBV24-1 and TRBJ2-3; TRBD1 aligns across 7 bases. CDR1 and CDR2 from the germline V gene are KGHDR and SFDVKD. Germline trimming cut 2 bases from V and 3 bases from J; bases unmatched to any gene: 4. The CDR3 extends over 15 amino acids. Written as DNA, the CDR3 is TGTGCCACCAGTGATTGGGGGACAGAGACAGATACGCAGTATTTT. Amino acid sequence: CATSDWGTETDTQYF.

This clonotype has ten or more counts. The chain has TRBV28 and TRBJ2-1; 7 nucleotides match TRBD2. Trimming at V came to 5 bases and at J to 10 bases, leaving 2 bases not matched to a gene. The CDR3 consists of 11 residues. The germline CDR1 and CDR2 sequences are MDHEN and SYDVKM. For the CDR3, the DNA is TGTGCCAGCAGTCTACTAGCGGAGCAGTTCTTC. It encodes CASSLLAEQFF.

The table lists this clonotype with a few counts. The rearrangement links TRBV4-1 to TRBJ2-1; D is unresolved. Germline CDR1 and CDR2: MGHRA and YSYEKL. The CDR3 length is 12 residues. V lost 0 bases and J lost 10, with 7 bases in between. CDR3 sequence: CASSQEETEQFF. CDR3 sequence (DNA): TGCGCCAGCAGCCAAGAGGAGACAGAGCAGTTCTTC.

This clonotype was counted at least ten times. V usage is TRBV7-3 and J usage is TRBJ1-4; 9 bases agree with TRBD1. V shed 5 bases, J shed 8 bases, and the junction held 9 bases outside the gene matches. Germline CDR1 is SGHTA and CDR2 is FQGTGA. The CDR3 is 15 residues long. CDR3 nucleotide sequence: TGTGCCAGCAGCCCAACCGCCGGGACAGGGGAAAAACTGTTTTTT. Protein product: CASSPTAGTGEKLFF.

To note about this clonotype: Sequence at one end of the junction differs from germline and may be a read error. The gene calls are TRBV11-2 and TRBJ2-7, with D possibly being TRBD1 (5 bases). This CDR3 contains 15 residues. Per germline, CDR1 SGHAT and CDR2 FQNNGV. CDR3 sequence (DNA): TGCGCCAGCAGCCAAGCCCCAGGGTACTCCTACGAGCAGTACTTC. It yields the protein CASSQAPGYSYEQYF.

Ten or more counts support this clonotype. This chain joins TRBV2 and TRBJ2-5; D not certain. Germline V CDR1 and CDR2: SNHLY, FYNNEI. The length of the CDR3 is 12 residues. Trimming took 6 bases from V and 10 from J, leaving 15 bases between them. The CDR3 nucleotides are TGTGCCAGCAGCGTGGCCCCAAGGAACCAGTACTTC. This codes for CASSVAPRNQYF.

This clonotype was counted between two and nine times. The gene calls are TRBV7-3 and TRBJ2-1, with D possibly being TRBD2 (5 bases). The CDR3 totals 15 residues. Germline CDR1 SGHTA, CDR2 FQGTGA. Trimming took 0 bases from V and 4 from J, leaving 10 bases between them. DNA of the CDR3: TGTGCCAGCAGCTTAACGAGGGCTGTTTACAATGAGCAGTTCTTC. Translated, it gives CASSLTRAVYNEQFF. Complete variable domain (other parts from reference TRBV7-3 and TRBJ2-1): GAGVSQTPSNKVTEKGKYVELRCDPISGHTALYWYRQSLGQGPEFLIYFQGTGAADDSGLPNDRFFAVRPEGSVSTLKIQRTERGDSAVYLCASSLTRAVYNEQFFGPGTRLTVL.

In this sample, this clonotype turned up a few times. The rearrangement links TRBV2 to TRBJ2-5, with no clear D. The CDR3 is 12 amino acids. The V gene's germline CDR1 is SNHLY and CDR2 FYNNEI. V was cut by 7 bases and J by 5 bases, with 11 bases left in between. The CDR3 DNA is TGTGCCAGCATCCAATCAGTGGAGACCCAGTACTTC. Translated: CASIQSVETQYF. Looking up the rest from reference TRBV2 and TRBJ2-5 gives the full variable domain: EPEVTQTPSHQVTQMGQEVILRCVPISNHLYFYWYRQILGQKVEFLVSFYNNEISEKSEIFDDQFSVERPDGSNFTLKIRSTKLEDSAMYFCASIQSVETQYFGPGTRLLVL.

This clonotype was observed at least ten times. Written as DNA, the CDR3 is TGTGCCAGCAGTCTAACTATTGCCAAAAACATTCAGTACTTC. This sequence encodes CASSLTIAKNIQYF. This chain links TRBV7-2 with TRBJ2-4; D gene unclear. There are 14 residues in the CDR3. CDR1 is SGHTA and CDR2 is FQGNSA in the germline V gene. V shed 6 bases and J shed 1 base, with 10 bases lying between them.

In this sample, this clonotype turned up many times. The rearrangement uses TRBV12-3 or TRBV12-4 and TRBJ2-5; 8 bases are a match to TRBD2. J gave up 1 base and V 5 bases, and 3 bases lay outside the gene matches. This CDR3 has 14 amino acids. The CDR3 bases are TGTGCCAGCAGTCCCGGGGGGGCCCAAGAGACCCAGTACTTC. This gives the protein CASSPGGAQETQYF.

This clonotype came up many times. The chain recombines TRBV20-1 with TRBJ2-3; 7 bases match TRBD2. The V and J ends lost 2 bases and 0 bases, in that order; junction bases with no gene match: 2. CDR1 is DFQATT and CDR2 is SNEGSKA in the germline V gene (reference sequence). There are 14 residues in the CDR3. CDR3 region: CSARISGSTDTQYF. As DNA, the CDR3 is TGCAGTGCTAGAATTAGCGGGAGCACAGATACGCAGTATTTT.

This clonotype was seen repeatedly, ten times or more. The chain has TRBV20-1 and TRBJ2-5; weak D call: TRBD1 (6 bases). CDR1 is DFQATT and CDR2 is SNEGSKA in the germline V gene (reference sequence). CDR3 length: 14 residues. V lost 6 bases and J lost 5, with 19 bases in between. Here the CDR3 DNA reads TGCAGTGCGAGCGACAGGACCACGCGGGAGACCCAGTACTTC. This codes for CSASDRTTRETQYF.

This clonotype has at least ten counts. The V and J genes are TRBV7-9 and TRBJ2-1; D is uncertain. Germline V lookup: CDR1 SEHNR, CDR2 FQNEAQ (reference sequence). The V and J ends lost 1 base and 6 bases respectively, with 7 bases between them. The CDR3 is 13 residues long. The chain's CDR3 is CASSLEGPNEQFF. CDR3 in DNA: TGTGCCAGCAGCTTAGAAGGGCCCAATGAGCAGTTCTTC.

A few counts support this clonotype. The J gene is TRBJ2-1, the V gene TRBV12-3 or TRBV12-4; 7 bases map to TRBD1. The CDR3 extends over 14 amino acids. With 3 bases clipped from V and 7 bases from J, the junction kept 6 bases outside the gene matches. Here the CDR3 reads CASSFEGAQNEQFF. The CDR3 DNA follows: TGTGCCAGCAGTTTTGAGGGGGCGCAAAATGAGCAGTTCTTC.

The sample holds many counts of this clonotype. The chain has TRBV24-1 and TRBJ2-1, with D unresolved. This CDR3 has 13 amino acids. The germline V gene encodes CDR1 KGHDR and CDR2 SFDVKD. Trimming left V 0 bases short and J 7 bases short, with 6 bases between. The CDR3 DNA reads as TGTGCCACCAGTGATTTGCTTGCTAATGAGCAGTTCTTC. It specifies CATSDLLANEQFF.

The chain combines TRBV6-2 or TRBV6-3 with TRBJ2-3; D not resolved. The germline V gene encodes CDR1 MNHEY and CDR2 SVGEGT. The CDR3 has 13 residues. Trimming shortened V by 7 bases and J by 1 base, and 9 bases separated the two germline ends. The CDR3 DNA reads as TGTGCCAGCAACCGACTCCGCACAGATACGCAGTATTTT. Its translation is CASNRLRTDTQYF.

V usage is TRBV6-1 and J usage is TRBJ2-2, with a weak D call TRBD1 (5 bases). Germline loops: CDR1 MNHNS, CDR2 SASEGT. The germline V and J ends were trimmed by 7 bases and 7 bases, with 22 bases remaining between them. This CDR3 is built from 16 residues. In DNA, the CDR3 is TGTGCCAGCAATCGAAGGGGTTACCCTCTTCACGGGGAGCTGTTTTTT. Its translation is CASNRRGYPLHGELFF.

This chain links TRBV6-1 with TRBJ2-7, with D unresolved. Germline CDR1 is MNHNS and CDR2 is SASEGT. V was shortened by 6 bases and J by 3 bases, with 9 bases between the two germline ends. The CDR3 is made up of 12 amino acids. The CDR3 here is CASREKNYEQYF. The CDR3 DNA reads TGTGCCAGCAGGGAAAAAAACTACGAGCAGTACTTC.

This clonotype is a singleton in its sample. This chain connects TRBV7-9 to TRBJ2-6, with 8 nucleotides matching TRBD1. CDR1 SEHNR and CDR2 FQNEAQ come from the germline V gene (reference sequence). The CDR3 extends over 18 amino acids. The V gene end was trimmed by 3 bases and the J gene end by 0 bases; junction bases not matched to a gene: 7. The chain's CDR3 is CASSFRTGRASGANVLTF. CDR3 DNA: TGTGCCAGCAGCTTTCGGACAGGGCGAGCCTCTGGGGCCAACGTCCTGACTTTC.

In this sample, this clonotype turned up many times. The V and J genes are TRBV30 and TRBJ2-1, with 9 nucleotides matching TRBD1. Germline values: CDR1 GTSNPN, CDR2 SVGIG (reference sequence). The ends lost 4 bases at V and 6 bases at J; junction bases unmatched: 7. The CDR3 is made up of 14 amino acids. DNA for the CDR3: TGTGCCTGGAACCGGGACAGGGCAGTCAATGAGCAGTTCTTC. It specifies CAWNRDRAVNEQFF.

Ten or more counts support this clonotype. J is TRBJ2-3 and V is TRBV27; TRBD2 is a possible D gene (5 bases). V was pared by 0 bases and J by 5 bases, with 6 bases between. Germline CDR1 is MNHEY and CDR2 is SMNVEV (reference sequence). This CDR3 region has 13 residues. CDR3: CASSLSSGDTQYF. The DNA of the CDR3 is TGTGCCAGCAGTTTATCGAGCGGAGATACGCAGTATTTT.